The 11 T cell receptor beta chains presented below share a single source sample, sequenced in a study of T cells after yellow fever vaccination. TCRdb recomputed calls from the 5' RACE reads with MiXCR, one row per CDR3 protein. The data show 140,000 to 150,000 distinct CDR3 sequences, 5% to 7.5% seen once. The sample was CD4+ T cells sorted from PBMCs, taken 10 days after the yellow fever booster vaccination. Receptors originate from a man in his thirties or forties who received the YFV17D yellow fever vaccine.

In this sample, this clonotype turned up many times. The chain is built from TRBV12-3 or TRBV12-4 and TRBJ2-5, with 8 positions matching TRBD2. J lost 2 bases, V lost 5 bases, and 7 bases had no gene match. This CDR3 is 15 amino acids long. CDR3 nucleotides: TGTGCCAGCAGTCCGACGGGGGGGCCTCAAGAGACCCAGTACTTC. Its translation is CASSPTGGPQETQYF.

A note on this clonotype: This sequence may be a read error, since a much larger clone differs from it by one base. V gene TRBV9 combines with J gene TRBJ2-2; 9 nucleotides match TRBD2. CDR3 size: 17 residues. Germline V CDR1 and CDR2: SGDLS, YYNGEE. In nucleotides, the CDR3 is TGTCCCAGCAGCGTATACGGCGGGAGGGCCGTTGCCGGGGAGCTGTTTTTT. This translates into CPSSVYGGRAVAGELFF.

This clonotype showed up many times. The V call is TRBV7-3, the J call TRBJ2-7, with 16 bases fitting TRBD2. The CDR3 extends over 20 amino acids. Germline CDR1 is SGHTA and CDR2 is FQGTGA. After removal of 1 base from V and 2 bases from J, the junction contained 11 bases not matched to a gene. The CDR3 nucleotides are TGTGCCAGCAGCTTAAAATCGACGGGACTAGCGGGAGGGCTCCCCTACGAGCAGTACTTC. Encoded protein: CASSLKSTGLAGGLPYEQYF.

The chain recombines TRBV20-1 with TRBJ2-1; tentatively, D is TRBD1 (6 bases). V gave up 5 bases and J gave up 7 bases, with 18 bases separating them. The CDR3 is 14 amino acids. CDR1 DFQATT and CDR2 SNEGSKA come from the germline V gene (reference sequence). The CDR3: CSALLGGMGNEQFF. The CDR3 DNA follows: TGCAGTGCTCTGTTAGGGGGAATGGGGAATGAGCAGTTCTTC.

This clonotype has a count of ten or more. V gene TRBV5-4 combines with J gene TRBJ2-4; 12 positions agree with TRBD2. The CDR3 runs to 15 residues. V lost 9 bases to trimming and J lost 6 bases; unmatched junction nucleotides: 10. Germline V CDR1 and CDR2: SGHNT, YYREEE (reference sequence). The DNA of the CDR3 is TGTGCCAAATCTAGCGGGAGGGCCCTAAGAAACATTCAGTACTTC. The encoded protein is CAKSSGRALRNIQYF.

The V call is TRBV12-3 or TRBV12-4, the J call TRBJ2-5; D is uncertain. The V end was cut by 6 bases, the J end by 1 base, with 21 bases between. There are 17 residues in the CDR3. This CDR3 reads CASRPNGRIPGQETQYF. DNA for the CDR3: TGTGCCAGCAGGCCAAATGGACGGATCCCTGGCCAAGAGACCCAGTACTTC.

The chain links TRBV3-1 to TRBJ2-1; 11 bases map to TRBD2. Trimming removed 3 bases from V and 9 bases from J; junction bases left unmatched: 13. Germline CDR1 reads LGHDT; CDR2 reads YNNKEL (reference sequence). The CDR3 has 17 residues. CDR3 bases: TGTGCCAGCAGCCACCGACCGGGACTAGCGGATATAGGTGAGCAGTTCTTC. The encoded protein is CASSHRPGLADIGEQFF.

This clonotype was detected only a few times. The V call is TRBV20-1, the J call TRBJ2-3, with TRBD1 as a possible D gene (5 bases). This CDR3 comprises 14 residues. Germline assignment: CDR1 DFQATT and CDR2 SNEGSKA (reference sequence). This CDR3 reads CRLPARDSADTQYF. In DNA form, the CDR3 reads TGCAGGCTCCCCGCCCGAGACAGTGCAGATACGCAGTATTTT.

With respect to this clonotype: The germline gene is not matched at one end of the junction; a read error may be the cause. The CDR3 DNA reads TGCTGTGCTACTTCAGCGGGAGGGCCTGCCACAGATACGCAGTATTTT. Translated, it gives CCATSAGGPATDTQYF. The chain links TRBV20-1 to TRBJ2-3; 10 bases are a match to TRBD2. The CDR3 totals 16 residues. Germline V gene data show CDR1 as DFQATT and CDR2 as SNEGSKA (reference sequence).

The V gene is TRBV30, the J gene TRBJ1-1; TRBD1 aligns across 7 bases. V trimming: 3 bases; J trimming: 0 bases; junction bases outside the gene matches: 7. The CDR3 runs 15 residues. In germline, CDR1 is GTSNPN, CDR2 SVGIG (reference sequence). The CDR3 is CAWRVGQAMNTEAFF. The DNA of the CDR3 is TGTGCCTGGAGAGTAGGACAGGCAATGAACACTGAAGCTTTCTTT.

This clonotype was observed many times. The chain couples TRBV20-1 to TRBJ2-1, with 8 bases aligning to TRBD2. Losses at the gene ends were 4 bases for V and 3 bases for J; bases not matched to a gene: 5. This CDR3 region has 14 residues. Germline assignment: CDR1 DFQATT and CDR2 SNEGSKA (reference sequence). The CDR3, as DNA: TGCAGTGCTAAAGGGACTAGTGGCTACAATGAGCAGTTCTTC. Translating gives CSAKGTSGYNEQFF.